These T cell receptor beta chains were read from a single sample in a study of OX40 agonist ivuxolimab in advanced cancers. Measured with immunoSEQ multiplex PCR; TCRdb has only the in-frame clones, and not every one. The data show fewer than 16,000 clones, about 75% seen once. This material consisted of CD4+ or CD8+ T cells sorted from blood, taken in a trial of the OX40 agonist ivuxolimab. Source of these receptors: an adult with an advanced solid tumor such as melanoma, head and neck, liver or kidney cancer. Each CDR3 is given with its conserved first and last residue. The D gene is left open where the match is weak. Size is stated for part of the rows, as once, few or many counts, or as a class when the clone is expanded.

CDR3nt: TGTGCCAGCAGCCAAGGTTGGCAGGGGGCGACTGGGGCCAACGTCCTGACTTTC
CDR3aa: CASSQGWQGATGANVLTF
d_gene: TRBD1
v_gene: TRBV4-2
abundance: -
len: 18
j_gene: TRBJ2-6

CDR3nt: TGTGCCAGCAGCTTAGATCCGAATCAAGAGACCCAGTACTTC
CDR3aa: CASSLDPNQETQYF
d_gene: -
v_gene: TRBV11-2
abundance: few
len: 14
j_gene: TRBJ2-5

CDR3nt: TGCGCCAGCAGCTTTAGCGGGGGGGAGACCCAGTACTTC
CDR3aa: CASSFSGGETQYF
d_gene: TRBD2
v_gene: TRBV5-1
abundance: -
len: 13
j_gene: TRBJ2-5

CDR3nt: TGTGCCAGCAGCTCCGGCGGGTACAATGAGCAGTTCTTC
CDR3aa: CASSSGGYNEQFF
d_gene: -
v_gene: TRBV7-9
abundance: -
len: 13
j_gene: TRBJ2-1

CDR3nt: TGTGCCAGCAGCCCGGGGGGGGCAGGCAATCAGCCCCAGCATTTT
CDR3aa: CASSPGGAGNQPQHF
d_gene: -
v_gene: TRBV9
abundance: -
len: 15
j_gene: TRBJ1-5

CDR3nt: TGTGCCAGCAGCGCATGGACGGCCAGCACAGATACGCAGTATTTT
CDR3aa: CASSAWTASTDTQYF
d_gene: -
v_gene: TRBV9
abundance: medium-sized
len: 15
j_gene: TRBJ2-3

CDR3nt: TGTGCCAGCAGCGCCGGGACTACTAGCACAGATACGCAGTATTTT
CDR3aa: CASSAGTTSTDTQYF
d_gene: TRBD2
v_gene: TRBV9
abundance: -
len: 15
j_gene: TRBJ2-3

CDR3nt: TGTGCCAGTAGTTGGGGGAGCTCCTACGAGCAGTACTTC
CDR3aa: CASSWGSSYEQYF
d_gene: -
v_gene: TRBV19
abundance: medium-sized
len: 13
j_gene: TRBJ2-7

CDR3nt: TGTGCCAGCAGCCAAGTTATAGGTAGCGGGAGGGCTCATGAGCAGTTCTTC
CDR3aa: CASSQVIGSGRAHEQFF
d_gene: TRBD2
v_gene: TRBV4-2
abundance: -
len: 17
j_gene: TRBJ2-1

CDR3nt: TGCGCCAGCAGCCTCGAATCAGGGGTGAATCAGCCCCAGCATTTT
CDR3aa: CASSLESGVNQPQHF
d_gene: -
v_gene: TRBV4-1
abundance: -
len: 15
j_gene: TRBJ1-5

CDR3nt: TGTGCCAGCAGCTTGGTCCAGGGGAGGACTGAAGCTTTCTTT
CDR3aa: CASSLVQGRTEAFF
d_gene: -
v_gene: TRBV5-8
abundance: -
len: 14
j_gene: TRBJ1-1

CDR3nt: TGTGCCAGCAGCGCTACTTTAGCGGGAGCTTTCCAAGAGACCCAGTACTTC
CDR3aa: CASSATLAGAFQETQYF
d_gene: TRBD2
v_gene: TRBV7-6
abundance: -
len: 17
j_gene: TRBJ2-5

CDR3nt: TGTGCCAGCAGTTTCCCCGGTGCGGGAGGCAGGTCCTACGAGCAGTACTTC
CDR3aa: CASSFPGAGGRSYEQYF
d_gene: TRBD2
v_gene: TRBV28
abundance: -
len: 17
j_gene: TRBJ2-7

CDR3nt: TGTGCCAGCAGTGGGACTAGCGGGAGCCACGAGCAGTACTTC
CDR3aa: CASSGTSGSHEQYF
d_gene: TRBD2
v_gene: TRBV2
abundance: -
len: 14
j_gene: TRBJ2-7

CDR3nt: TGCGCCAGCAGCCAATGGGGGGACAATGAGCAGTTCTTC
CDR3aa: CASSQWGDNEQFF
d_gene: -
v_gene: TRBV4-1
abundance: few
len: 13
j_gene: TRBJ2-1

CDR3nt: TGTGCCAGTAGTTCTAAGCTTTTACCGACTTCCTACTCCTACGAGCAGTACTTC
CDR3aa: CASSSKLLPTSYSYEQYF
d_gene: -
v_gene: TRBV19
abundance: -
len: 18
j_gene: TRBJ2-7

CDR3nt: TGTGCCAGCAGTTGGGCAGTGAACACTGAAGCTTTCTTT
CDR3aa: CASSWAVNTEAFF
d_gene: -
v_gene: TRBV6-5
abundance: -
len: 13
j_gene: TRBJ1-1

CDR3nt: TGCGCCAGCAGACCAAGCGGGAGCCCATACAATGAGCAGTTCTTC
CDR3aa: CASRPSGSPYNEQFF
d_gene: TRBD2
v_gene: TRBV5-1
abundance: -
len: 15
j_gene: TRBJ2-1

CDR3nt: TGTGCCAGCAGGGTCCAGCTAAGGGAGACCCAGTACTTC
CDR3aa: CASRVQLRETQYF
d_gene: -
v_gene: TRBV5-4
abundance: -
len: 13
j_gene: TRBJ2-5

CDR3nt: TGTGCCAGCAGCTTGTTAGGGACCCAACAAGAGACCCAGTACTTC
CDR3aa: CASSLLGTQQETQYF
d_gene: -
v_gene: TRBV13
abundance: -
len: 15
j_gene: TRBJ2-5

CDR3nt: TGTGCCAGCAGCGGACATAGCGGGAGCGAAGAGACCCAGTACTTC
CDR3aa: CASSGHSGSEETQYF
d_gene: TRBD2
v_gene: TRBV11-3
abundance: -
len: 15
j_gene: TRBJ2-5

CDR3nt: TGCGCCAGCAGCTTGGATCGGGACGCCGTTTACAATGAGCAGTTCTTC
CDR3aa: CASSLDRDAVYNEQFF
d_gene: -
v_gene: TRBV5-1
abundance: -
len: 16
j_gene: TRBJ2-1

CDR3nt: TGTGCCAGCGGTGACTTCGCAGATGAGCAGTTCTTC
CDR3aa: CASGDFADEQFF
d_gene: -
v_gene: TRBV6-1
abundance: once
len: 12
j_gene: TRBJ2-1

CDR3nt: TGTGCCAGCAGTCTTACGGGGCCCAATCAGCCCCAGCATTTT
CDR3aa: CASSLTGPNQPQHF
d_gene: -
v_gene: TRBV2
abundance: -
len: 14
j_gene: TRBJ1-5

CDR3nt: TGTGCCAGCAGTGACACCGCCTTCAACATTCAGTACTTC
CDR3aa: CASSDTAFNIQYF
d_gene: -
v_gene: TRBV2
abundance: -
len: 13
j_gene: TRBJ2-4

CDR3nt: TGTGCCAGCAGCGCCTACTCCCAAGAGACCCAGTACTTC
CDR3aa: CASSAYSQETQYF
d_gene: -
v_gene: TRBV5-6
abundance: -
len: 13
j_gene: TRBJ2-5

CDR3nt: TGTGCCAGCAGCCAAGATAGTAAGAGCGGGGGTGAAGCTTTCTTT
CDR3aa: CASSQDSKSGGEAFF
d_gene: -
v_gene: TRBV14
abundance: medium-sized
len: 15
j_gene: TRBJ1-1

CDR3nt: TGTGCCAGTAGTATTTCCGGGACTAGCTCAGATACGCAGTATTTT
CDR3aa: CASSISGTSSDTQYF
d_gene: TRBD2
v_gene: TRBV19
abundance: -
len: 15
j_gene: TRBJ2-3

CDR3nt: TGTGCCAGCAGTGAAGAGGGGATGGGTGCTGAAGCTTTCTTT
CDR3aa: CASSEEGMGAEAFF
d_gene: -
v_gene: TRBV6-1
abundance: -
len: 14
j_gene: TRBJ1-1

CDR3nt: TGTGCCAGCAGCCAGGACCAGCGACCCTACGAGCAGTACTTC
CDR3aa: CASSQDQRPYEQYF
d_gene: -
v_gene: TRBV7-9
abundance: few
len: 14
j_gene: TRBJ2-7

CDR3nt: TGTGCCTGGAGCCGCCAATTGGGACAGGGGAACGGGGAGCTGTTTTTT
CDR3aa: CAWSRQLGQGNGELFF
d_gene: TRBD1
v_gene: TRBV30
abundance: -
len: 16
j_gene: TRBJ2-2

CDR3nt: TGTGCCAGCTCACCGGAGAGGGGCGAGAACACTGAAGCTTTCTTT
CDR3aa: CASSPERGENTEAFF
d_gene: -
v_gene: TRBV18
abundance: -
len: 15
j_gene: TRBJ1-1

CDR3nt: TGTGCCAGCAGCTCAGGGGCAGGGTCGAACACTGAAGCTTTCTTT
CDR3aa: CASSSGAGSNTEAFF
d_gene: -
v_gene: TRBV5-4
abundance: -
len: 15
j_gene: TRBJ1-1

CDR3nt: TGTGCCAGCAGTTTACGTCCAGGGATTAGCTATGGCTACACCTTC
CDR3aa: CASSLRPGISYGYTF
d_gene: -
v_gene: TRBV28
abundance: -
len: 15
j_gene: TRBJ1-2

CDR3nt: TGTGCCAGCAGCTTAAGACTAGCGGGAGCTACTGAGCAGTTCTTC
CDR3aa: CASSLRLAGATEQFF
d_gene: TRBD2
v_gene: TRBV7-8
abundance: -
len: 15
j_gene: TRBJ2-1